This TCR beta chain was captured by sequencing in a study of blood T cells in healthy people across ages. Overall study: About one barcoded beta molecule per two T cells was captured by template switching.

The CDR3 length is 14 residues. Germline loops: CDR1 SEHNR, CDR2 FQNEAQ (reference sequence). The V and J ends lost 4 bases and 6 bases respectively, with 14 bases between them. Study conclusions and caveats: Among T cells, TCR beta diversity per million cells dropped roughly linearly as age rose.

About this clonotype: Its antigen remains unknown.

It was with a sample-barcoded 5' primer and a J-beta primer mix that a second PCR of roughly 7 to 12 cycles was run. All cDNA molecules were each tagged by a template-switch adaptor with 12 random nucleotides. One entry per CDR3 protein results from TCRdb running MiXCR on the 5' RACE reads. The table lists around 790,000 distinct CDR3 sequences, about 42% of them singletons. Caucasian individuals from Russia who were healthy and aged about 6 to 95 acted as donors. The sample taken for sequencing was blood. This sequence originates from a man aged 55-75 years in good health. The V gene is TRBV7-9, the J gene TRBJ2-3; D is unresolved. CDR3 sequence: CASSSERRNDTQYF. CDR3 nucleotides: TGTGCCAGCAGCTCAGAGAGGCGGAATGATACGCAGTATTTT. Supplemented by reference TRBV7-9 and TRBJ2-3, the full variable domain reads DTGVSQNPRHKITKRGQNVTFRCDPISEHNRLYWYRQTLGQGPEFLTYFQNEAQLEKSRLLSDRFSAERPKGSFSTLEIQRTEQGDSAMYLCASSSERRNDTQYFGPGTRLTVL.